The rows below give T cell receptor beta chains drawn from one sample of a study of shared clonotypes between healthy human individuals. Data came from immunoSEQ multiplex PCR; TCRdb stores just in-frame clones and leaves some out. The top ten hold more than 0.35% of the sample, which has about 2.3 million clones, 85% to 95% seen once. Sequencing used naive CD4+ T cells from PBMCs. Receptor source: a young man in good health. Some clones in this sample may be carry-over from other donors' samples. CDR3s include the opening cysteine and the closing phenylalanine or tryptophan. D genes are given only for firm matches. Clone size is not always given. Where it is, it says once, few, many or a class for expanded clones.

>15|NA|NA|TRBJ2-5|TRBV9
CASSVAAGSGETQYF
TGTGCCAGCAGCGTAGCCGCCGGTAGTGGGGAGACCCAGTACTTC
>14|NA|NA|TRBJ1-1|TRBV7-9
CASSLGGGNTEAFF
TGTGCCAGCAGCTTAGGCGGGGGGAACACTGAAGCTTTCTTT
>15|NA|NA|TRBJ2-5|TRBV29-1
CSAVRGHPPAETQYF
TGCAGCGCCGTCCGGGGACATCCCCCAGCGGAGACCCAGTACTTC
>17|TRBD1|NA|TRBJ2-6|TRBV5-6
CASSLYRGLSGANVLTF
TGTGCCAGCAGCTTATACAGGGGCCTCTCTGGGGCCAACGTCCTGACTTTC
>15|NA|NA|TRBJ2-1|TRBV19
CASSISQGRPNEQFF
TGTGCCAGTAGTATTAGCCAGGGACGGCCCAATGAGCAGTTCTTC
>12|NA|NA|TRBJ1-3|TRBV28
CASGSVGYTIYF
TGTGCCAGTGGATCCGTGGGCTACACCATATATTTT
>13|NA|NA|TRBJ1-1|TRBV29-1
CSGQEVFGTEAFF
TGCAGCGGTCAGGAGGTCTTTGGCACTGAAGCTTTCTTT
>15|NA|NA|TRBJ2-5|TRBV5-1
CASSLSPGTEETQYF
TGCGCCAGCAGCTTGAGTCCAGGAACTGAAGAGACCCAGTACTTC
>14|NA|NA|TRBJ2-5|TRBV2
CASSLQGSQETQYF
TGTGCCAGCAGTCTCCAGGGGTCCCAAGAGACCCAGTACTTC
>16|NA|NA|TRBJ2-3|TRBV5-4
CASSLEGYTRIDTQYF
TGTGCCAGCAGCTTGGAGGGGTACACACGGATAGATACGCAGTATTTT
>15|NA|NA|TRBJ1-5|TRBV4-1
CASSRGDGSNQPQHF
TGCGCCAGCAGCCGTGGAGACGGTAGCAATCAGCCCCAGCATTTT
>16|NA|NA|TRBJ2-7|TRBV6-5
CASSYSKAAGAYEQYF
TGTGCCAGCAGTTACTCGAAGGCGGCAGGGGCCTACGAGCAGTACTTC
>16|TRBD2|NA|TRBJ2-1|TRBV7-6
CASSLGPAGVYNEQFF
TGTGCCAGCAGCTTAGGGCCAGCGGGAGTGTACAATGAGCAGTTCTTC
>16|TRBD1|NA|TRBJ2-3|TRBV9
CASSVGTGVSTDTQYF
TGTGCCAGCAGCGTAGGGACAGGGGTTAGCACAGATACGCAGTATTTT
>14|NA|NA|TRBJ2-7|TRBV7-8
CASSPQGTSYEQYF
TGTGCCAGCAGCCCACAGGGGACTTCCTACGAGCAGTACTTC
>16|NA|NA|TRBJ1-2|TRBV7-8
CASSVWGQRTNYGYTF
TGTGCCAGCAGCGTATGGGGGCAGAGAACTAACTATGGCTACACCTTC
>14|NA|NA|TRBJ2-7|TRBV5-1
CASSLTGKSYEQYF
TGCGCCAGCAGCTTGACAGGGAAATCTTACGAGCAGTACTTC
>17|TRBD1|NA|TRBJ1-3|TRBV7-6
CASSLSSGTATGNTIYF
TGTGCCAGCAGCTTAAGTTCCGGGACAGCGACTGGAAACACCATATATTTT
>13|NA|NA|TRBJ2-4|TRBV7-3
CASSLNHGDIQYF
TGTGCCAGCAGCTTAAATCATGGGGACATTCAGTACTTC
>15|TRBD1|NA|TRBJ1-5|TRBV18
CASSPGQYSNQPQHF
TGTGCCAGCTCACCGGGACAGTATAGCAATCAGCCCCAGCATTTT
>13|TRBD2|NA|TRBJ2-2|TRBV7-3
CASSSGGTGELFF
TGTGCCAGCAGCTCGGGGGGCACCGGGGAGCTGTTTTTT
>14|TRBD1|NA|TRBJ2-2|TRBV10-3
CAISPDRDPGELFF
TGTGCCATCAGTCCCGACAGGGATCCCGGGGAGCTGTTTTTT
>13|NA|NA|TRBJ2-1|TRBV2
CASSVGTFDEQFF
TGTGCCAGCAGTGTTGGGACTTTCGATGAGCAGTTCTTC
>13|NA|NA|TRBJ1-1|TRBV5-1
CASRRTVNTEAFF
TGCGCCAGCAGACGAACAGTGAACACTGAAGCTTTCTTT
>15|NA|NA|TRBJ2-1|TRBV5-1
CASSFGRRDYNEQFF
TGCGCCAGCAGCTTCGGGCGACGCGACTACAATGAGCAGTTCTTC
>15|NA|NA|TRBJ1-1|TRBV5-1
CASSLENPPGTEAFF
TGCGCCAGCAGCTTGGAGAACCCTCCGGGCACTGAAGCTTTCTTT
>16|NA|NA|TRBJ2-3|TRBV7-6
CASSLERISMTDTQYF
TGTGCCAGCAGCTTAGAAAGGATTTCGATGACAGATACGCAGTATTTT
>12|NA|NA|TRBJ2-3|TRBV28
CASTGYTDTQYF
TGTGCCAGCACTGGGTACACAGATACGCAGTATTTT
>14|TRBD1|few|TRBJ1-2|TRBV14
CASSPDDRAHGYTF
TGTGCCAGCAGCCCGGATGACAGGGCGCATGGCTACACCTTC
>15|NA|NA|TRBJ2-6|TRBV14
CASSQQGSGANVLTF
TGTGCCAGCAGCCAACAGGGCTCTGGGGCCAACGTCCTGACTTTC
>20|NA|NA|TRBJ2-6|TRBV7-3
CASSLGGGAAPPSGANVLTF
TGTGCCAGCAGCTTAGGGGGTGGGGCGGCTCCCCCATCTGGGGCCAACGTCCTGACTTTC
>16|NA|NA|TRBJ1-6|TRBV11-2
CASSLGTGTLNSPLHF
TGTGCCAGCAGCTTAGGGACCGGGACACTTAATTCACCCCTCCACTTT
>14|NA|NA|TRBJ2-7|TRBV2
CATGHGSGNYEQYF
TGTGCCACAGGGCACGGGAGTGGTAACTACGAGCAGTACTTC
>13|TRBD2|NA|TRBJ2-3|TRBV10-3
CAISSGITDTQYF
TGTGCCATCAGTAGCGGGATCACAGATACGCAGTATTTT
>13|TRBD1|NA|TRBJ1-1|TRBV29-1
CSVEEGTGQEAFF
TGCAGCGTTGAGGAAGGGACAGGGCAAGAAGCTTTCTTT
>15|TRBD2|NA|TRBJ2-7|TRBV5-4
CASSLPGTSHREQYF
TGTGCCAGCAGCTTACCTGGGACTAGCCATCGTGAGCAGTACTTC
>15|TRBD1|NA|TRBJ2-7|TRBV5-1
CASSLSTGGRNEQYF
TGCGCCAGCAGCTTGTCGACAGGGGGCCGCAACGAGCAGTACTTC
>15|NA|NA|TRBJ1-5|TRBV5-1
CASSLGQGKNQPQHF
TGCGCCAGCAGCTTGGGCCAGGGTAAAAATCAGCCCCAGCATTTT
>15|NA|NA|TRBJ2-7|TRBV27
CASSPVDSGSYEQYF
TGTGCCAGCAGTCCAGTGGACAGCGGATCCTACGAGCAGTACTTC
>22|TRBD2|once|TRBJ2-7|TRBV4-2
CASSQDRMARPSGSLSSYEQYF
TGTGCCAGCAGCCAAGATCGGATGGCCCGACCTAGCGGGTCCCTAAGCTCCTACGAGCAGTACTTC
>14|NA|NA|TRBJ2-5|TRBV7-2
CASSLYKKAWTQYF
TGTGCCAGCAGCTTATACAAAAAGGCTTGGACCCAGTACTTC